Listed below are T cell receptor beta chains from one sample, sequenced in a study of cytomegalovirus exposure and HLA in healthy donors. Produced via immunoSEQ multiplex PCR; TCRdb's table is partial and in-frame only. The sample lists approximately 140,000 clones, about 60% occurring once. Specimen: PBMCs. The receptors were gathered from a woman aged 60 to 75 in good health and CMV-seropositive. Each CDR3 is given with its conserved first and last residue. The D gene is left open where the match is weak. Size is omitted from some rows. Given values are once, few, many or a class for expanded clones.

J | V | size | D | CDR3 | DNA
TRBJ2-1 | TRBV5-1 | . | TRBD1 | CASSLGQGAVDEQFF | TGCGCCAGCAGCTTGGGACAGGGGGCGGTGGATGAGCAGTTCTTC
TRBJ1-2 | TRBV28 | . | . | CASSLLTQAANYGYTF | TGTGCCAGCAGTTTATTAACACAGGCAGCTAACTATGGCTACACCTTC
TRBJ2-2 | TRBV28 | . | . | CASSFTNTGELFF | TGTGCCAGCAGTTTTACGAACACCGGGGAGCTGTTTTTT
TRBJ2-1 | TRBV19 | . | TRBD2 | CASSIGGGTPSSYNEQFF | TGTGCCAGTAGTATAGGGGGAGGGACCCCGAGCTCCTACAATGAGCAGTTCTTC
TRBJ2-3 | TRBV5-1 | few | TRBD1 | CASRTGTGTDTQYF | TGCGCCAGCAGGACAGGGACGGGCACAGATACGCAGTATTTT
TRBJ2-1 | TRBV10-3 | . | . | CAISETTSNEQFF | TGTGCCATCAGTGAGACGACTAGCAATGAGCAGTTCTTC
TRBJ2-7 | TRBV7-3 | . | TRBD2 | CASSLIGWTRKGGKYEQYF | TGTGCCAGCAGCTTAATCGGGTGGACTAGAAAAGGTGGCAAATACGAGCAGTACTTC
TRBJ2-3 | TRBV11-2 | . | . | CASSLDYRTDTQYF | TGTGCCAGCAGCTTGGACTACCGCACAGATACGCAGTATTTT
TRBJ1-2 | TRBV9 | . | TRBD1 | CASSVSQGAGYTF | TGTGCCAGCAGCGTAAGTCAGGGGGCTGGCTACACCTTC
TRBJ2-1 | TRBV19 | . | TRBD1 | CASSTGGGEQFF | TGTGCCAGTAGTACAGGGGGTGGTGAGCAGTTCTTC
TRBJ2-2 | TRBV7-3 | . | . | CASSLHSDTGELFF | TGTGCCAGCAGCCTCCACAGTGACACCGGGGAGCTGTTTTTT
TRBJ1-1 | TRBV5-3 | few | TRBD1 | CARSITGGQAFF | TGTGCCAGAAGCATAACAGGGGGTCAAGCTTTCTTT
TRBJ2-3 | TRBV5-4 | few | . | CASSLDGRATDTQYF | TGTGCCAGCAGCTTGGACGGGAGAGCCACAGATACGCAGTATTTT
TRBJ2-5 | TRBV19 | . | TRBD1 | CASSTTGTDQETQYF | TGTGCCAGTAGTACCACCGGGACAGACCAAGAGACCCAGTACTTC
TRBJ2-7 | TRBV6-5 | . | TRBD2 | CASSYNIAGGREQYF | TGTGCCAGCAGTTACAATATAGCGGGAGGCCGCGAGCAGTACTTC
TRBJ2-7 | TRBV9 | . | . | CASSAGNRINEQYF | TGTGCCAGCAGCGCCGGGAATCGCATCAACGAGCAGTACTTC
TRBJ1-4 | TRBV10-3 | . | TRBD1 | CAIKGQPNEKLFF | TGTGCCATCAAGGGACAGCCTAATGAAAAACTGTTTTTT
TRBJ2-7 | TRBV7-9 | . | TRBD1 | CASSSFGTGKSYEQYF | TGTGCCAGCAGCTCCTTCGGGACAGGGAAGTCCTACGAGCAGTACTTC
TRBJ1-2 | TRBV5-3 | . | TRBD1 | CARSHYTGVGYTF | TGTGCCAGAAGCCACTATACAGGGGTCGGCTACACCTTC
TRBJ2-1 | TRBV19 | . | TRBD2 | CASSKGLAGVSNEQFF | TGTGCCAGTAGTAAGGGACTAGCGGGAGTCTCGAATGAGCAGTTCTTC
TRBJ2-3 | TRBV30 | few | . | CAWRPPGRNTQYF | TGTGCCTGGAGGCCCCCAGGGAGGAATACGCAGTATTTT
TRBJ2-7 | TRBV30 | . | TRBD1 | CAWSPGTGNYEQYF | TGTGCCTGGAGTCCCGGGACAGGAAACTACGAGCAGTACTTC
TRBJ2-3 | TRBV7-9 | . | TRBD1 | CASSTRQGYTDTQYF | TGTGCCAGCAGCACCCGACAGGGTTACACAGATACGCAGTATTTT
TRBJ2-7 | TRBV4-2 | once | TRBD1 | CASSQAGGTYEQYF | TGTGCCAGCAGCCAAGCAGGGGGAACCTACGAGCAGTACTTC
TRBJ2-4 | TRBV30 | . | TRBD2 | CSGGVLNIQYF | TGTTCCGGGGGGGTTCTAAACATTCAGTACTTC
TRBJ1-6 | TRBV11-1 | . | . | CASSGLSLNSPLHF | TGTGCCAGCAGCGGACTGTCGCTCAATTCACCTCTCCACTTT
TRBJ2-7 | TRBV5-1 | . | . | CASSLAPGSANGYEQYF | TGCGCCAGCAGCTTGGCGCCCGGGAGTGCTAATGGGTACGAGCAGTACTTC
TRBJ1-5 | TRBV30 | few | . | CAWSVQGGQPQHF | TGTGCCTGGAGTGTGCAGGGAGGGCAGCCCCAGCATTTT
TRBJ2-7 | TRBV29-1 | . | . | CSVESGTHSYEQYF | TGCAGCGTTGAATCCGGGACACACTCCTACGAGCAGTACTTC
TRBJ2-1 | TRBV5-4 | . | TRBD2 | CASSLAPGLAGVEQFF | TGTGCCAGCAGCTTGGCGCCGGGACTAGCGGGAGTTGAGCAGTTCTTC